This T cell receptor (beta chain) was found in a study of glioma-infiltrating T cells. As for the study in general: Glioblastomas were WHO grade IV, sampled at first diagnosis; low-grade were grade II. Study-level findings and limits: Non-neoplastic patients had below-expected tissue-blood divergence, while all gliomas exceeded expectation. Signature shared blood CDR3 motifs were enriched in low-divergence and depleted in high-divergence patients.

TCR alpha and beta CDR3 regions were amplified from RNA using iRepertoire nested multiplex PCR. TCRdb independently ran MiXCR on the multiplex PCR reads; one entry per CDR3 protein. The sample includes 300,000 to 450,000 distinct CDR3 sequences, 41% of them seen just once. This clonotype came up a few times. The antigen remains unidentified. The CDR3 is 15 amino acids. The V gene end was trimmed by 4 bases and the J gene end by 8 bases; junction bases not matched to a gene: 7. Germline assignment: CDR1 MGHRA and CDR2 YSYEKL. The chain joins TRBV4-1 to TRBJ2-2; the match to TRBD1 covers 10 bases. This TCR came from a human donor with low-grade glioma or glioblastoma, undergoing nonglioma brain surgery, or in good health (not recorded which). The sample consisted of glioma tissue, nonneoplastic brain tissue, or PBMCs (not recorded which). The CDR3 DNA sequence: TGCGCCAGCAGCCCCAGGACAGGGGGATTTGGGGAGCTGTTTTTT. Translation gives CASSPRTGGFGELFF.